This T cell receptor beta chain was recorded in a study of cytomegalovirus exposure and HLA in healthy donors. In this sample, this clone turned up once. The antigen is unknown. PCR employed 60 Vbeta and 13 Jbeta primers. The repertoire was sequenced with immunoSEQ multiplex PCR; TCRdb's copy has only in-frame clones and lacks some. The sample carries 200,000 to 250,000 clones, 77% recorded once. Unrecorded immune exposures were likely, despite nominal health at sampling. Study conclusions and caveats: CMV serostatus was the only immune exposure information that was available. Segments of the TCR beta V type were, in most cases, productive about 90% or about 30% of the time in an earlier analysis.

What was sequenced was PBMCs. The receptor was derived from a woman aged 55-69 years in good health and CMV-seropositive.

The CDR3 nucleotides read TGTGCCAGCAGCTTGGACACTTTCACAGATACGCAGTATTTT. Amino acid sequence: CASSLDTFTDTQYF. V usage is TRBV7-2 and J usage is TRBJ2-3; possibly TRBD1 for D (5 bases). The CDR3 totals 14 residues. Per germline, CDR1 SGHTA and CDR2 FQGNSA. V dropped 3 bases and J dropped 2 bases, with 9 bases sitting between them.